This TCR beta chain is from a study of technical replicates of blood from a handful of donors. The assay was immunoSEQ multiplex PCR, and TCRdb's table has in-frame clones only and misses some. The sample consists of about 83,000 clones, roughly nine tenths of them appearing once. The CDR3 loop spans 15 amino acids. Germline V lookup: CDR1 SGHTA, CDR2 FQGNSA. With 5 bases clipped from V and 2 bases from J, the junction kept 9 bases outside the gene matches. This sequence originates from a human donor in good health. Sequences were obtained from T cells isolated from PBMCs. The chain is built from TRBV7-2 and TRBJ2-7; the match to TRBD2 covers 7 bases. The CDR3 sequence is CASSPGEGPAYEQYF. The CDR3 coding sequence is TGTGCCAGCAGCCCCGGGGAGGGACCGGCCTACGAGCAGTACTTC.